Shown below are 32 T cell receptor beta chains from a single sample sequenced in a study of shared T cell receptors in the human thymus. Sequenced by immunoSEQ multiplex PCR; TCRdb stores in-frame clones only, minus some. The data contain hundreds of thousands of clones, around 87% of them singletons. The same data also contributed to another study, on human thymus T cells.

Material for sequencing was thymocytes. The receptors were sampled from a boy younger than two with a congenital heart defect.

V is TRBV4-3 and J is TRBJ1-1; tentatively, D is TRBD1 (6 bases). From germline, CDR1 is LGHNA and CDR2 YSLEER. CDR3 length: 21 residues. V was trimmed by 1 base and J by 4 bases, leaving 31 bases between them. CDR3 sequence (DNA): TGCGCCAGCAGCCAAGCAAGGGCTCGTGGGGACAAGCTGAAAAGGGGCACTGAAGCTTTCTTT. Its protein product is CASSQARARGDKLKRGTEAFF.

The chain links TRBV25-1 to TRBJ1-1, with a tentative D call TRBD1 (5 bases). This CDR3 spans 16 amino acids. The V gene lost 6 bases and the J gene lost 1 base, with 18 bases spanning the gap. Germline V gene lookup returns CDR1 MGHDK and CDR2 SYGVNS. CDR3 DNA sequence: TGTGCCAGCAGCGATTCGGTGGGAGGGGCGAACACTGAAGCTTTCTTT. Translated: CASSDSVGGANTEAFF.

The chain links TRBV5-1 to TRBJ2-7, with 11 bases identical to TRBD1. The CDR3 runs 16 residues. V shed 0 bases and J 5 bases; nucleotides not matched to a gene: 7. Germline CDR1 and CDR2: SGHRS and YFSETQ. The CDR3 coding sequence is TGCGCCAGCAGCTTGGGAGGTCGGGACAGGGGGAACGAGCAGTACTTC. As protein: CASSLGGRDRGNEQYF.

The chain is built from TRBV27 and TRBJ1-6, with D unresolved. Germline-derived CDR1 and CDR2 are MNHEY and SMNVEV (reference sequence). The V end was cut by 1 base, the J end by 8 bases, with 12 bases between. The CDR3 is made up of 15 amino acids. CDR3 region: CASSLYEGGHSPLHF. The CDR3 nucleotides are TGTGCCAGCAGTTTATATGAGGGAGGCCATTCACCCCTCCACTTT.

The chain employs TRBV28 and TRBJ2-3, with TRBD2 identical over 8 bases. CDR3 size: 15 residues. The V segment lost 1 base and the J segment 5 bases; nucleotides outside the gene matches: 5. From germline, CDR1 is MDHEN and CDR2 SYDVKM. The DNA for the CDR3 is TGTGCCAGCAGTTTATTGCGGGGGGCGGGAGATACGCAGTATTTT. Translated, it gives CASSLLRGAGDTQYF.

The table lists this clone with a few counts. The chain carries TRBV25-1 and TRBJ2-2, with TRBD1 matching 8 bases. V trimming: 6 bases; J trimming: 6 bases; junction bases outside the gene matches: 9. Germline assignment: CDR1 MGHDK and CDR2 SYGVNS. The CDR3 spans 15 residues. CDR3 bases: TGTGCCAGCAGGGCCACAGGGGGAGGACCCGGGGAGCTGTTTTTT. Translating gives CASRATGGGPGELFF.

The chain's CDR3 is CASSSGSLTGADTQYF. The CDR3 region has the DNA TGTGCCAGCAGCTCCGGGTCTCTGACAGGCGCAGATACGCAGTATTTT. V usage is TRBV5-6 and J usage is TRBJ2-3; D might be TRBD1 (6 bases). V lost 3 bases and J 4 bases, leaving 18 bases between the germline ends. CDR3 length: 16 residues. The germline gives CDR1 SGHDT, CDR2 YYEEEE.

The V gene is TRBV6-1, the J gene TRBJ1-1, with D possibly matching TRBD1 (5 bases). Deletions cut 6 bases from V and 6 bases from J, with 14 bases between. The CDR3 runs 13 residues. Germline lookup yields CDR1 MNHNS and CDR2 SASEGT. The DNA for the CDR3 is TGTGCCAGCAGGCTCAAGGAAGGGGCTGAAGCTTTCTTT. This sequence encodes CASRLKEGAEAFF.

This sequence joins TRBV28 and TRBJ1-4; D gene ambiguous. This CDR3 comprises 15 residues. Germline V gene data show CDR1 as MDHEN and CDR2 as SYDVKM. Trimming stripped 6 bases from V and 0 bases from J, with 11 bases between. The CDR3 loop reads CASSQIEATNEKLFF. The CDR3 nucleotides read TGTGCCAGCAGCCAAATAGAAGCAACTAATGAAAAACTGTTTTTT.

The chain is built from TRBV9 and TRBJ2-2; a weak D match, TRBD2 (6 bases). The length of the CDR3 is 17 residues. Deletions cut 0 bases from V and 0 bases from J, with 12 bases between. CDR1 and CDR2 from the germline V gene are SGDLS and YYNGEE. CDR3 sequence: CASSVAGRGPNTGELFF. CDR3 coding DNA: TGTGCCAGCAGCGTAGCGGGGCGGGGCCCGAACACCGGGGAGCTGTTTTTT.

As to this clone: Other DNA sequences from this sample encode an identical CDR3 as well. This chain joins TRBV28 and TRBJ2-1; 10 bases are a match to TRBD2. V lost 6 bases to trimming and J lost 4 bases; unmatched junction nucleotides: 15. Germline V gives CDR1 MDHEN, CDR2 SYDVKM. This CDR3 is built from 18 residues. CDR3 protein: CASSPPVLAGGLYNEQFF. DNA for the CDR3: TGTGCCAGCAGCCCACCGGTGTTAGCGGGGGGCTTGTACAATGAGCAGTTCTTC.

This chain links TRBV30 with TRBJ1-5; D is undetermined. The CDR3 runs 14 residues. From germline, CDR1 is GTSNPN and CDR2 SVGIG (reference sequence). Trimming stripped 2 bases from V and 0 bases from J, with 8 bases between. The CDR3 DNA reads TGTGCCTGGAGTCGGGAGGATAGCAATCAGCCCCAGCATTTT. Protein product: CAWSREDSNQPQHF.

V and J are TRBV4-2 and TRBJ1-2; TRBD1 is a possible D gene (5 bases). Trimming shortened V by 3 bases and J by 0 bases, and 14 bases separated the two germline ends. The CDR3 covers 16 residues. Germline CDR1 is LGHNA and CDR2 is YNFKEQ. The CDR3 here is CASSHAGRETNYGYTF. CDR3 DNA sequence: TGTGCCAGCAGCCACGCAGGGCGGGAGACTAACTATGGCTACACCTTC.

The sample holds a few counts of this clone. V and J are TRBV14 and TRBJ2-6; the match to TRBD2 covers 7 bases. CDR3 length equals 18 residues. The V gene end was trimmed by 0 bases and the J gene end by 0 bases; junction bases not matched to a gene: 5. Germline CDR1 reads SGHDN; CDR2 reads FVKESK. CDR3 protein: CASSQDWEGSSGANVLTF. CDR3 nucleotide sequence: TGTGCCAGCAGCCAAGATTGGGAGGGGAGCTCTGGGGCCAACGTCCTGACTTTC.

This CDR3 is CASSSPAGGPAGELFF. The CDR3 region has the DNA TGTGCCAGCAGTTCCCCAGCGGGAGGGCCGGCCGGGGAGCTGTTTTTT. This chain links TRBV6-5 with TRBJ2-2; 10 bases align to TRBD2. Germline V CDR1 and CDR2: MNHEY, SVGAGI. J was trimmed by 6 bases and V by 4 bases; bases with no gene match: 8. This CDR3 is 16 amino acids long.

The gene calls are TRBV27 and TRBJ2-7; the D gene is possibly TRBD2 (6 bases). Germline-derived CDR1 and CDR2 are MNHEY and SMNVEV (reference sequence). The V and J ends lost 3 bases and 3 bases respectively, with 6 bases between them. This CDR3 spans 12 amino acids. CDR3 coding DNA: TGTGCCAGCAGTTTCGGGGGCTACGAGCAGTACTTC. Translated: CASSFGGYEQYF.

This clone was counted between two and nine times. The gene calls are TRBV5-6 and TRBJ1-3; D unresolved. Germline values: CDR1 SGHDT, CDR2 YYEEEE. V gave up 4 bases and J gave up 0 bases, with 8 bases separating them. This CDR3 is 14 amino acids long. The CDR3 DNA reads as TGTGCCAGCAGCCTTCTATCCTCTGGAAACACCATATATTTT. It yields the protein CASSLLSSGNTIYF.

This chain connects TRBV30 to TRBJ1-6; possibly TRBD1 for D (5 bases). The CDR3 is 15 residues long. Germline CDR1 and CDR2: GTSNPN and SVGIG (reference sequence). Trimming removed 4 bases from V and 5 bases from J, with 15 bases in between. The CDR3 sequence: CAWISQGGDNSPLHF. The CDR3 nucleotides are TGTGCCTGGATCAGCCAGGGAGGGGATAATTCACCCCTCCACTTT.

This clone was picked up one time. The rearrangement links TRBV2 to TRBJ1-2, with 7 bases lining up with TRBD1. Germline V gives CDR1 SNHLY, CDR2 FYNNEI. The CDR3 runs to 13 residues. The V gene end was trimmed by 5 bases and the J gene end by 3 bases; junction bases not matched to a gene: 3. The CDR3 reads CASSIQGDYGYTF. CDR3 DNA sequence: TGTGCCAGCAGTATTCAGGGGGACTATGGCTACACCTTC.

The genes are TRBV18 and TRBJ1-2; TRBD1 matches at 7 bases. Trimming took 5 bases from V and 6 from J; bases not matched to a gene: 21. CDR3 length: 18 residues. Germline loops: CDR1 KGHSH, CDR2 LQKENI. CDR3 sequence (DNA): TGTGCCAGCTCAGACCACCGGGACAGCGTTACCTTCTGGCATGGCTACACCTTC. Its translation: CASSDHRDSVTFWHGYTF.

The rearrangement joins TRBV28 to TRBJ1-1; TRBD1 aligns across 7 bases. The germline gives CDR1 MDHEN, CDR2 SYDVKM. The CDR3 is made up of 13 amino acids. J gave up 4 bases and V 6 bases, and 5 bases lay outside the gene matches. The CDR3 coding sequence is TGTGCCAGCAGAAAGACAGGGAGCACTGAAGCTTTCTTT. It encodes CASRKTGSTEAFF. Full variable domain (outside the CDR3, taken from reference TRBV28 and TRBJ1-1): DVKVTQSSRYLVKRTGEKVFLECVQDMDHENMFWYRQDPGLGLRLIYFSYDVKMKEKGDIPEGYSVSREKKERFSLILESASTNQTSMYLCASRKTGSTEAFFGQGTRLTVV.

The gene calls are TRBV10-3 and TRBJ2-2, with 9 positions matching TRBD1. The CDR3 totals 12 residues. Unmatched junction bases numbered 4, after V lost 11 bases and J lost 6 bases. Germline CDR1 ENHRY, CDR2 SYGVKD. CDR3 protein: CASDRGPGELFF. CDR3 nucleotides: TGTGCCTCGGACAGGGGTCCCGGGGAGCTGTTTTTT.

The V gene is TRBV6-5, the J gene TRBJ2-5; D is unresolved. Germline V gives CDR1 MNHEY, CDR2 SVGAGI. CDR3 length equals 13 residues. V gave up 6 bases and J gave up 3 bases, with 11 bases separating them. Written as DNA, the CDR3 is TGTGCCAGCAGACTTCGACTCGAAGAGACCCAGTACTTC. Protein product: CASRLRLEETQYF.

J is TRBJ2-2 and V is TRBV15; 7 positions agree with TRBD1. V lost 1 base, J lost 2 bases, and 10 bases stayed unmatched. This CDR3 has 18 amino acids. Per the germline V gene, CDR1 is LNHNV and CDR2 is YYDKDF (reference sequence). The CDR3: CATSRAGQHLLNTGELFF. DNA of the CDR3: TGTGCCACCAGCAGAGCGGGACAGCACTTACTCAACACCGGGGAGCTGTTTTTT.

This chain joins TRBV5-6 and TRBJ2-2; TRBD1 aligns across 12 bases. The CDR3 has 16 residues. Germline V CDR1 and CDR2: SGHDT, YYEEEE. V lost 6 bases, J lost 6 bases, and 9 bases stayed unmatched. The CDR3 DNA reads TGTGCCAGCAACCCCGGGACAGGGGGCTTCCCCGGGGAGCTGTTTTTT. It is translated as CASNPGTGGFPGELFF.

The chain combines TRBV19 with TRBJ2-2; D is unresolved. CDR3 length: 18 amino acids. V was trimmed by 6 bases and J by 3 bases, leaving 23 bases between them. CDR1 and CDR2 (germline): LNHDA, SQIVND (reference sequence). The CDR3 DNA reads as TGTGCCAGTAGGCCAACCCTAGGCCTTGGGTGGGACACCGGGGAGCTGTTTTTT. This encodes CASRPTLGLGWDTGELFF. The entire variable domain, with the rest obtained from reference TRBV19 and TRBJ2-2, is as follows: DGGITQSPKYLFRKEGQNVTLSCEQNLNHDAMYWYRQDPGQGLRLIYYSQIVNDFQKGDIAEGYSVSREKKESFPLTVTSAQKNPTAFYLCASRPTLGLGWDTGELFFGEGSRLTVL.

The gene calls are TRBV7-2 and TRBJ2-3; D may be TRBD2 (5 bases). V was shortened by 3 bases and J by 2 bases, with 12 bases between the two germline ends. The germline CDR1 and CDR2 sequences are SGHTA and FQGNSA. The CDR3 sequence is 15 residues long. CDR3 loop: CASSFDGDPTDTQYF. The CDR3 DNA reads TGTGCCAGCAGCTTCGACGGGGATCCCACAGATACGCAGTATTTT.

Regarding this clone: Other DNA sequences of this sample code for an identical CDR3. The chain has TRBV28 and TRBJ1-4; D is unclear. Per the germline V gene, CDR1 is MDHEN and CDR2 is SYDVKM. The CDR3 loop spans 14 amino acids. The V gene lost 3 bases and the J gene lost 3 bases, with 8 bases spanning the gap. The DNA of the CDR3 is TGTGCCAGCAGTTTGTCGGGTCCTAATGAAAAACTGTTTTTT. Encoded protein: CASSLSGPNEKLFF.

The V call is TRBV10-3, the J call TRBJ2-7; 7 bases are a match to TRBD2. Germline V gene data show CDR1 as ENHRY and CDR2 as SYGVKD. The CDR3 runs 13 residues. Trimming took 6 bases from V and 4 from J; bases not matched to a gene: 6. This CDR3 is CAIREGAGYEQYF. In DNA form, the CDR3 reads TGTGCCATCAGGGAGGGAGCGGGGTACGAGCAGTACTTC.

The V and J genes are TRBV28 and TRBJ1-3; 9 nucleotides align to TRBD1. In germline, CDR1 is MDHEN, CDR2 SYDVKM. V dropped 1 base and J dropped 0; count of bases not matched to a gene: 4. This CDR3 contains 17 residues. This chain's CDR3 is CASSLFGTGLSGNTIYF. The DNA for the CDR3 is TGTGCCAGCAGTTTATTTGGGACAGGGCTCTCTGGAAACACCATATATTTT. Drawing the rest from reference TRBV28 and TRBJ1-3, the complete variable domain is DVKVTQSSRYLVKRTGEKVFLECVQDMDHENMFWYRQDPGLGLRLIYFSYDVKMKEKGDIPEGYSVSREKKERFSLILESASTNQTSMYLCASSLFGTGLSGNTIYFGEGSWLTVV.

For the CDR3, the DNA is TGTGCCAGCAGTTCCCTAGGAAGCGGGACTTACAATGAGCAGTTCTTC. Its translation is CASSSLGSGTYNEQFF. The chain couples TRBV28 to TRBJ2-1; TRBD2 agrees at 7 bases. The junction had 10 bases not matched to a gene; V was cut back by 4 bases and J by 4 bases. The CDR3 is made up of 16 amino acids. CDR1 and CDR2 from the germline V gene are MDHEN and SYDVKM.

The chain combines TRBV10-2 with TRBJ2-4, with 13 positions matching TRBD2. The CDR3 is made up of 18 amino acids. Per germline, CDR1 WSHSY and CDR2 SAAADI. Trimming cost V 5 bases and J 0 bases; bases outside gene matches: 7. The DNA for the CDR3 is TGCGCCAGCAGTCCGACTAGCGGGAGGTTCATAGCCAAAAACATTCAGTACTTC. Its protein is CASSPTSGRFIAKNIQYF.